These T cell receptor beta chains were read from a single sample in a study of CD8 T cells in ankylosing spondylitis. TCRdb itself ran the 5' RACE reads through MiXCR, one entry per CDR3 protein. The table has roughly 670,000 distinct CDR3 sequences, roughly 19% seen once; the top ten hold 19%. Sequencing was performed on blood, either unsorted or a sorted T cell fraction (not recorded which). Receptor source: a male donor with ankylosing spondylitis. The CDR3 runs from the conserved cysteine through the conserved F or W. Each record gives: clone size, J gene, V gene, CDR3 protein. Clone size is shown for a subset of rows, as once, few, many or a class of expanded clone.

many TRBJ2-1 TRBV3-1 CASSQDTNEQFF
few TRBJ1-6 TRBV5-1 CASSERTGGNSPLHF
few TRBJ1-1 TRBV6-5 CASSLTGTKAFF
NA TRBJ1-2 TRBV7-9 CASRGTALNYGYTF
NA TRBJ2-1 TRBV24-1 CATSDPREASYNEQFF
NA TRBJ2-2 TRBV12-3/TRBV12-4 CASSLELGQGNTGELFF
NA TRBJ2-7 TRBV19 CASSMGPRGYYEQYF
many TRBJ2-1 TRBV6-2/TRBV6-3 CASSRRGGNNEQFF
NA TRBJ2-6 TRBV27 CASSSTTGVFGANVLTF
few TRBJ1-1 TRBV30 CAWRSYWGTEAFF
few TRBJ2-7 TRBV29-1 CSVELDRGTGEQYF
once TRBJ2-3 TRBV24-1 CGTSDLQFLLAGPPVADTQYF
NA TRBJ2-2 TRBV20-1 CSARPDRRNTGELFF
NA TRBJ2-7 TRBV15 CATSRPGEGWGEQYF
NA TRBJ2-1 TRBV2 CASSEGLAGETLNEQFF
NA TRBJ2-7 TRBV7-6 CASSPPGRYYGQYF
NA TRBJ2-5 TRBV5-1 CASSRRVGGETQYF
NA TRBJ2-7 TRBV27 CASSFGGTGGNEQYF